This TCR beta chain derives from a study of blood T cell repertoires in COVID-19. Whole-study context: Sites in the United States, Italy and Spain provided acute and convalescent COVID-19 samples. PBMCs, B-cell-depleted T cells, or T cells provided the cDNA or gDNA that made up the material.

Germline CDR1 reads SQVTM; CDR2 reads ANQGSEA. This CDR3 has 16 residues. V lost 4 bases and J lost 8; bases outside the gene matches: 13. TCRdb's table, derived via immunoSEQ multiplex PCR, lists solely in-frame clones and lacks some. The repertoire holds about 150,000 clones, with 88% as singletons. The rearrangement uses TRBV29-1 and TRBJ2-1; 11 bases map to TRBD2. The sequenced sample was peripheral blood. The receptor was isolated from a woman between 70 and 85 years old with acute or convalescent COVID-19. CDR3 nucleotides: TGCAGCGTTGTCCCGACTAGCGGGGACCGTACGTATGAGCAGTTCTTC. Amino acid sequence: CSVVPTSGDRTYEQFF.